These 19 T cell receptor beta chains were sequenced from one sample in a study of blood T cell repertoires in COVID-19 (dated by TCRdb to 2020 to 2022). Libraries were prepared through the immunoSEQ multiplex PCR assay. TCRdb obtained this table from immuneACCESS and retained in-frame rearrangements with V and J assigned. These tables miss some clones; where compared with another copy, unresolved V genes account for less than half of the shortfall, and the remainder is unexplained. Here the sample has roughly 360,000 clones; about 90% occur a single time. The ten largest clones represent roughly 1.4% of the sample. Sequenced sample: PBMCs or T cells enriched from blood (not recorded which). The receptor source for this set is a man aged 25 to 40 who had recovered from COVID-19.

The V and J genes are TRBV19 and TRBJ1-1, with 10 bases that match TRBD1. J lost 4 bases, V lost 6 bases, and 8 bases had no gene match. This CDR3 spans 15 amino acids. CDR1 LNHDA and CDR2 SQIVND come from the germline V gene (reference sequence). This chain's CDR3 is CASRPTGGRVTEAFF. The CDR3, as DNA: TGTGCCAGTAGACCGACAGGGGGCAGGGTCACTGAAGCTTTCTTT.

This clone was observed a single time. V gene TRBV6-1 combines with J gene TRBJ1-5; D possibly corresponds to TRBD1 (6 bases). CDR1 and CDR2 (germline): MNHNS, SASEGT. V was clipped by 1 base and J by 6 bases, with 10 bases between them. This CDR3 region has 14 residues. The CDR3 reads CASSEVSGVQPQHF. In DNA, the CDR3 is TGTGCCAGCAGTGAAGTGTCAGGGGTTCAGCCCCAGCATTTT.

The chain recombines TRBV5-4 with TRBJ1-2; no firm D call. Between the trimmed V and J ends, which lost 4 bases and 8 bases, there was a span of 15 bases. The germline gives CDR1 SGHNT, CDR2 YYREEE (reference sequence). CDR3 size: 13 residues. The CDR3 sequence is CASSTTGSEGYTF. In DNA, the CDR3 is TGTGCCAGCAGCACGACCGGGAGCGAGGGCTACACCTTC.

V gene TRBV5-6 combines with J gene TRBJ1-5; the D is unclear. The CDR3 length is 14 residues. Germline loops: CDR1 SGHDT, CDR2 YYEEEE. V was cut by 1 base and J by 7 bases, with 12 bases left in between. CDR3 in DNA: TGTGCCAGCAGCTTGCCGGGGTTGGACCAGCCCCAGCATTTT. This sequence encodes CASSLPGLDQPQHF.

In its sample, this clone was seen a few times. The rearrangement uses TRBV7-9 and TRBJ2-3; 7 nucleotides line up with TRBD2. The CDR3 is 15 residues long. CDR1 is SEHNR and CDR2 is FQNEAQ in the germline V gene (reference sequence). The J segment lost 2 bases and the V segment lost 5 bases, leaving 7 bases of the junction unmatched. The CDR3 is CASSGRVRTTDTQYF. The CDR3 DNA is TGTGCCAGCAGCGGGAGGGTCCGCACCACAGATACGCAGTATTTT.

The chain recombines TRBV12-3 or TRBV12-4 with TRBJ2-3; TRBD2 agrees at 13 bases. The CDR3 runs to 13 residues. V was pared by 7 bases and J by 9 bases, with 4 bases of the junction left unmatched. CDR3 in amino acids: CASKLAGGLTQYF. The CDR3 region has the DNA TGTGCCAGCAAACTAGCGGGGGGGCTGACGCAGTATTTT.

V gene TRBV5-4 combines with J gene TRBJ2-1, with D tentatively TRBD2 (7 bases). The CDR3 totals 14 residues. The germline V gene has CDR1 SGHNT and CDR2 YYREEE (reference sequence). Deletions cut 0 bases from V and 8 bases from J, with 12 bases between. The CDR3 here is CASSLAGGRDEQFF. Written as DNA, the CDR3 is TGTGCCAGCAGCTTGGCGGGGGGCAGGGATGAGCAGTTCTTC.

Comments on this clone: This CDR3 is also generated by other DNA sequences in the sample. CDR3 in DNA: TGTGCCTGGAGTCGGGGGGGGAGCACAGATACGCAGTATTTT. Translated: CAWSRGGSTDTQYF. The chain uses TRBV30 and TRBJ2-3; 8 nucleotides match TRBD2. CDR1 GTSNPN and CDR2 SVGIG come from the germline V gene (reference sequence). The CDR3 runs 14 residues. Losses at the gene ends were 2 bases for V and 0 bases for J; bases not matched to a gene: 1.

The chain joins TRBV4-1 to TRBJ1-1; a weak D match, TRBD1 (5 bases). Trimming removed 6 bases from V and 10 bases from J, with 21 bases in between. Looked up from germline, CDR1 is MGHRA and CDR2 is YSYEKL. The CDR3 length is 14 residues. The CDR3, as DNA: TGCGCCAGCAGTCCTAGGGGTCTCCTAATAGGAGCTTTCTTT. It codes for CASSPRGLLIGAFF.

V gene TRBV11-2 combines with J gene TRBJ2-2; perhaps TRBD1 as D (6 bases). The CDR3 extends over 13 amino acids. With 6 bases removed from V and 1 base from J, the gap between germline ends came to 6 bases. Germline-derived CDR1 and CDR2 are SGHAT and FQNNGV. DNA for the CDR3: TGTGCCAGCAGGACAGGGAACACCGGGGAGCTGTTTTTT. It specifies CASRTGNTGELFF.

The chain employs TRBV28 and TRBJ1-2; D gene unclear. The CDR3 is made up of 11 amino acids. The V gene's germline CDR1 is MDHEN and CDR2 SYDVKM. The V gene lost 2 bases and the J gene lost 6 bases, with 4 bases spanning the gap. The CDR3 DNA reads as TGTGCCAGCAGTTTAATAAATGGCTACACCTTC. Translation gives CASSLINGYTF.

The chain joins TRBV15 to TRBJ2-2, with D possibly being TRBD1 (7 bases). Germline V gene data show CDR1 as LNHNV and CDR2 as YYDKDF (reference sequence). The CDR3 extends over 14 amino acids. V lost 2 bases, J lost 5 bases, and 9 bases lay in between. This chain's CDR3 is CATSRQGGTGELFF. For the CDR3, the DNA is TGTGCCACCAGCAGACAGGGGGGAACCGGGGAGCTGTTTTTT.

The chain carries TRBV25-1 and TRBJ2-1, with a weak D call TRBD2 (6 bases). CDR3 size: 14 residues. Germline values: CDR1 MGHDK, CDR2 SYGVNS. Trimming cost V 6 bases and J 4 bases, with 13 bases left between them. The DNA for the CDR3 is TGTGCCAGCAGCGGGACTTTACGATACAATGAGCAGTTCTTC. Residues: CASSGTLRYNEQFF. Full variable domain (missing parts from reference TRBV25-1 and TRBJ2-1): EADIYQTPRYLVIGTGKKITLECSQTMGHDKMYWYQQDPGMELHLIHYSYGVNSTEKGDLSSESTVSRIRTEHFPLTLESARPSHTSQYLCASSGTLRYNEQFFGPGTRLTVL.

In its sample, this clone was seen once. The chain combines TRBV27 with TRBJ2-7; 10 positions match TRBD1. CDR1 MNHEY and CDR2 SMNVEV come from the germline V gene (reference sequence). The CDR3 extends over 16 amino acids. The V segment lost 6 bases and the J segment 3 bases; nucleotides outside the gene matches: 11. The chain's CDR3 is CASSPSVGDRGYEQYF. The CDR3 DNA follows: TGTGCCAGCAGCCCCTCCGTCGGGGACAGGGGCTACGAGCAGTACTTC.

The J gene is TRBJ1-2, the V gene TRBV28; 8 nucleotides agree with TRBD1. Unmatched junction bases numbered 6, after V lost 6 bases and J lost 6 bases. CDR3 size: 13 residues. Germline V gene data show CDR1 as MDHEN and CDR2 as SYDVKM. CDR3 region: CASRLDRVDGYTF. The CDR3 DNA is TGTGCCAGCAGATTGGACAGGGTGGATGGCTACACCTTC.

V is TRBV18 and J is TRBJ1-6, with D perhaps matching TRBD1 (5 bases). Trimming took 2 bases from V and 9 from J, leaving 17 bases between them. Germline values: CDR1 KGHSH, CDR2 LQKENI. The CDR3 consists of 16 residues. In DNA form, the CDR3 reads TGTGCCAGCTCACCAATGGCGGGGGGACTTGGTTCACCCCTCCACTTT. As protein: CASSPMAGGLGSPLHF.

The V call is TRBV19, the J call TRBJ1-1; the match to TRBD1 covers 8 bases. Germline V CDR1 and CDR2: LNHDA, SQIVND (reference sequence). V was clipped by 8 bases and J by 8 bases; unmatched bases: 13. CDR3 length: 14 residues. The CDR3 coding sequence is TGTGCCAGTGGCCACCCGACAGGGGTCAACGAAGCTTTCTTT. Protein sequence: CASGHPTGVNEAFF.

This clone was seen a handful of times. CDR3 sequence reads: CASSSQGAGYGYTF. For the CDR3, the DNA is TGTGCCAGCAGCTCTCAGGGGGCAGGCTATGGCTACACCTTC. The rearrangement joins TRBV11-2 to TRBJ1-2, with 8 bases lining up with TRBD1. The germline V gene has CDR1 SGHAT and CDR2 FQNNGV. This CDR3 is 14 amino acids long. The junction had 5 bases not matched to a gene; V was cut back by 4 bases and J by 4 bases. Full variable domain (remainder filled in from reference TRBV11-2 and TRBJ1-2): EAGVAQSPRYKIIEKRQSVAFWCNPISGHATLYWYQQILGQGPKLLIQFQNNGVVDDSQLPKDRFSAERLKGVDSTLKIQPAKLEDSAVYLCASSSQGAGYGYTFGSGTRLTVV.

CDR3 sequence reads: CASSTGQGPLVWGYTF. CDR3 coding DNA: TGCGCCAGCAGCACGGGACAGGGGCCCTTGGTATGGGGCTACACCTTC. The chain employs TRBV5-1 and TRBJ1-2, with 10 bases fitting TRBD1. Trimming took 4 bases from V and 8 from J; bases not matched to a gene: 14. From germline, CDR1 is SGHRS and CDR2 YFSETQ. The CDR3 consists of 16 residues.